The source of this T cell receptor (beta chain) is a study of blood T cell repertoires in COVID-19. Participants' reported clinical history set cohort assignment. Symptom resolution, clearance, or two negative PCRs marked the recovered donors of Cohort 3. V was cut by 1 base and J by 0 bases, with 6 bases left in between. Germline V gene lookup returns CDR1 LGHDT and CDR2 YNNKEL (reference sequence). The CDR3 has 14 amino acids. Measured with immunoSEQ multiplex PCR; TCRdb has only the in-frame clones, and not every one. The sample comprises about 250,000 clones, roughly nine tenths of which are singletons, and about 3% rests with the top ten.

Sequences were obtained from PBMCs or T cells enriched from blood (not recorded which). The J gene is TRBJ1-1, the V gene TRBV3-1 (or the pseudogene TRBV3-2); D is uncertain. This TCR came from a woman in her forties or fifties who had recovered from COVID-19. This chain's CDR3 is CASSQAILNTEAFF. The DNA for the CDR3 is TGTGCCAGCAGCCAAGCTATCCTGAACACTGAAGCTTTCTTT.